The clone carrying this T cell receptor beta chain has only a few counts. The target antigen is unknown. The data were taken from a study of T cell responses to AZD1222 COVID-19 vaccine. Regarding the study as a whole: Recipients of two AZD1222 doses showed rising Spike-specific TCR breadth and depth. Donors were largely white British and mainly female; clonal diversity was possibly underestimated.

Clones were sequenced by immunoSEQ multiplex PCR, and TCRdb holds only the in-frame ones, with some missing. This table has 110,000 to 150,000 clones, 80% to 90% appearing once. V dropped 4 bases and J dropped 2; count of bases not matched to a gene: 7. Germline lookup yields CDR1 LNHDA and CDR2 SQIVND (reference sequence). This CDR3 contains 16 residues. This rearrangement joins TRBV19 to TRBJ1-5; TRBD1 matches at 8 bases. Specimen: peripheral blood, collected on day 0 of AZD1222 vaccination. The source is an adult in good health. In DNA form, the CDR3 reads TGTGCCAGTAGTACGGGGACAGGCTGGGGCAATCAGCCCCAGCATTTT. Protein: CASSTGTGWGNQPQHF.